The clone carrying this T cell receptor (beta chain) was seen just once. What it binds is unknown. These data come from a study of shared clonotypes between healthy human individuals. Study at large: Researchers assigned three CD4 naive, three CD4 memory, two CD8 naive and one CD8 memory plate to each donor. Findings of the study overall: Generally, estimated richness proved larger in naive subsets than it did in memory subsets. The small donor group covered limited genetic and exposure diversity.

Positively selected for CCR7, the CD45RO-negative cells used as naive CD8 cells excluded terminally differentiated effector memory CD45RA+ cells. The material for each subset, its genomic DNA, was split evenly across several immunoSEQ plates. TCRdb keeps only in-frame clones here, not all; method: immunoSEQ multiplex PCR. This sample has around 2.1 million clones, with about 92% found just once. The ends were cut back, 6 bases at V and 4 bases at J, with 8 bases in the middle. Per the germline V gene, CDR1 is SEHNR and CDR2 is FQNEAQ (reference sequence). The CDR3 has 12 amino acids. The sample comprised naive CD8+ T cells from PBMCs. The clonotype comes from a man aged 18 to 29 in good health. Some clones in this sample may be carry-over from other donors' samples. The chain links TRBV7-9 to TRBJ2-3; no definite D call. The CDR3 DNA follows: TGTGCCAGCAGGGGCCACCCAGATACGCAGTATTTT. It specifies CASRGHPDTQYF.